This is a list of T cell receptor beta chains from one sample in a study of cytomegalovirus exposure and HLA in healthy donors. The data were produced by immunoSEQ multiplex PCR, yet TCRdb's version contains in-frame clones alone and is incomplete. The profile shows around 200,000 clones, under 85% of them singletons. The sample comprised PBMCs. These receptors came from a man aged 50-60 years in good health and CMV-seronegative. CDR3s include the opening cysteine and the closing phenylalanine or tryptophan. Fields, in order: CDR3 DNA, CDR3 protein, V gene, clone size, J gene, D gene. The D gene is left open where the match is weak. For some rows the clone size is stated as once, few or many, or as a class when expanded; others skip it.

DNA: TGTGCCAGCAGCCTGGCGCTAGCGGGAGTGGGTGAGCAGTACTTC
CDR3: CASSLALAGVGEQYF
V: TRBV7-9
size: -
J: TRBJ2-7
D: TRBD2

DNA: TGTGCCAGCAGTGGGACAGGGGCTAGCACAGATACGCAGTATTTT
CDR3: CASSGTGASTDTQYF
V: TRBV2
size: -
J: TRBJ2-3
D: TRBD1

DNA: TGTGCCAGCAGTGCGCGACAGGGGGCAGGCGGGGAGCTGTTTTTT
CDR3: CASSARQGAGGELFF
V: TRBV2
size: -
J: TRBJ2-2
D: TRBD1

DNA: TGTGCCAGCTCACCTACTAGCGGGCACTCCTACGAGCAGTACTTC
CDR3: CASSPTSGHSYEQYF
V: TRBV18
size: few
J: TRBJ2-7
D: TRBD2

DNA: TGTGCCAGCAGTGGGGGGCTCGGAAACACCATATATTTT
CDR3: CASSGGLGNTIYF
V: TRBV6-1
size: -
J: TRBJ1-3
D: -

DNA: TGCGCCAGCAGCGGAAACGACCGTCTAGCGGGAGGGAAAACAGATACGCAGTATTTT
CDR3: CASSGNDRLAGGKTDTQYF
V: TRBV5-1
size: -
J: TRBJ2-3
D: TRBD2

DNA: TGTGCCAGCAGAAACGACAGGGCCCGAGAGACCCAGTACTTC
CDR3: CASRNDRARETQYF
V: TRBV6-6
size: -
J: TRBJ2-5
D: TRBD1

DNA: TGTGCCAGCAGCTTTAGTAATGAGCAGTTCTTC
CDR3: CASSFSNEQFF
V: TRBV11-2
size: -
J: TRBJ2-1
D: -

DNA: TGTGCCAGCAGTTGTTATACACCCTCTGATACGCAGTATTTT
CDR3: CASSCYTPSDTQYF
V: TRBV6-8
size: once
J: TRBJ2-3
D: -

DNA: TGTGCCATCAGTGTCGGGGAGGGGAATGAGCAGTTCTTC
CDR3: CAISVGEGNEQFF
V: TRBV10-3
size: -
J: TRBJ2-1
D: TRBD2

DNA: TGTGCCAGCAGTGAAGTACAGAGTCTCATAGTCGACAATGAAAAACTGTTTTTT
CDR3: CASSEVQSLIVDNEKLFF
V: TRBV6-1
size: few
J: TRBJ1-4
D: -

DNA: TGTGCCAGCAGCTCCCGGGGGGGTGAAGCTTTCTTT
CDR3: CASSSRGGEAFF
V: TRBV6-5
size: few
J: TRBJ1-1
D: -

DNA: TGTGCCAGCAGCGCTCATAGCGGGGGGGCGGGTGAGACCCAGTACTTC
CDR3: CASSAHSGGAGETQYF
V: TRBV9
size: -
J: TRBJ2-5
D: TRBD2

DNA: TGCGCCAGCAGCCAAGATCGGATCCAGGGTAGGGATGGCTACACCTTC
CDR3: CASSQDRIQGRDGYTF
V: TRBV4-3
size: once
J: TRBJ1-2
D: -

DNA: TGCGCCAGCAGCCAAGATTCGGGACAGGGGTGGACCCAGTACTTC
CDR3: CASSQDSGQGWTQYF
V: TRBV4-3
size: -
J: TRBJ2-5
D: TRBD1

DNA: TGCGCCAGCAGCCCGAGACAGGGTTGGGGTAGTAAAAAACTGTTTTTT
CDR3: CASSPRQGWGSKKLFF
V: TRBV4-3
size: -
J: TRBJ1-4
D: TRBD1

DNA: TGTGCCAGCAGCTCAAGGGGGGGAGGGCCGTTGAGTGTAGCTAAAAACATTCAGTACTTC
CDR3: CASSSRGGGPLSVAKNIQYF
V: TRBV7-8
size: -
J: TRBJ2-4
D: -

DNA: TGTGCCAGCAGCTTTAGCGGGAGAGGCGATGAGCAGTTCTTC
CDR3: CASSFSGRGDEQFF
V: TRBV7-9
size: -
J: TRBJ2-1
D: TRBD2

DNA: TGTGCCAGCATGGGATGGGGGCGGCTTCGGGGCTCTGGAAACACCATATATTTT
CDR3: CASMGWGRLRGSGNTIYF
V: TRBV13
size: -
J: TRBJ1-3
D: -

DNA: TGTGCCAGCAGTGATGCTCGGGGGGATACGCAGTATTTT
CDR3: CASSDARGDTQYF
V: TRBV25-1
size: -
J: TRBJ2-3
D: -

DNA: TGTGCCAGCAGCTTACTAGCGGGAAGGAATGAGCAGTTCTTC
CDR3: CASSLLAGRNEQFF
V: TRBV7-2
size: few
J: TRBJ2-1
D: TRBD2

DNA: TGTGCCAGCAGTGGGGACAGGGGCGAGACCCAGTACTTC
CDR3: CASSGDRGETQYF
V: TRBV6-4
size: -
J: TRBJ2-5
D: TRBD1

DNA: TGTGCCAGCAGCTCCATCCCCCAGGGGAACACTGAAGCTTTCTTT
CDR3: CASSSIPQGNTEAFF
V: TRBV7-9
size: -
J: TRBJ1-1
D: -

DNA: TGCGCCAGCAGCCCCAATTCCCTCCTGAGTTCTAGCACAGATACGCAGTATTTT
CDR3: CASSPNSLLSSSTDTQYF
V: TRBV4-3
size: -
J: TRBJ2-3
D: -

DNA: TGTGCCAGCAGCCTAGCGGGAGGTCCCACCAATGAGCAGTTCTTC
CDR3: CASSLAGGPTNEQFF
V: TRBV7-6
size: -
J: TRBJ2-1
D: TRBD2

DNA: TGCGCCAGCAGCTTGACAGGGGACAGAGGGACTGAAGCTTTCTTT
CDR3: CASSLTGDRGTEAFF
V: TRBV5-1
size: -
J: TRBJ1-1
D: TRBD1

DNA: TGTGCCAGCAGTTTAGGCCTGGGGGGTACAGATACGCAGTATTTT
CDR3: CASSLGLGGTDTQYF
V: TRBV28
size: once
J: TRBJ2-3
D: -

DNA: TGTGCCAGCAGCTTAGGACTGAAATACAATGAGCAGTTCTTC
CDR3: CASSLGLKYNEQFF
V: TRBV7-8
size: -
J: TRBJ2-1
D: -

DNA: TGTGCCAGCAGTCCCCGGGAGAATGGCTACACCTTC
CDR3: CASSPRENGYTF
V: TRBV6-6
size: -
J: TRBJ1-2
D: -